This TCR beta chain was profiled in a study of blood T cell repertoires in COVID-19. Whole-study context: Acute and convalescent COVID-19 samples came from the United States, Italy and Spain. The cDNA or gDNA used as material had been derived from T cells, B-cell-depleted T cells, or PBMCs.

Assay: immunoSEQ multiplex PCR; the TCRdb copy retains only in-frame clones and omits some. Seen here are 290,000 or so clones, around 90% observed once, and the top ten hold approximately 1.2%. This CDR3 has 15 amino acids. Per germline, CDR1 MDHEN and CDR2 SYDVKM. The V and J ends lost 7 bases and 10 bases, in that order; junction bases with no gene match: 9. The V gene is TRBV28, the J gene TRBJ1-6; 11 bases agree with TRBD1. The TCR originated in a woman aged 25 to 45 who had recovered from COVID-19. Sequencing input: PBMCs or T cells enriched from blood (not recorded which). DNA of the CDR3: TGTGCCAGCACCAACCCGGGACAGGGGGTCTCACCCCTCCACTTT. Protein product: CASTNPGQGVSPLHF.